Detailed here is one T cell receptor beta chain. The clone's antigen remains unknown. No qualities accompany the bases; no much larger clone lies one base away. V drops 7 bases and J drops 5 bases, leaving 17 bases in between. The germline V gene (reference sequence) specifies MNHNY as CDR1 and SVGAGI as CDR2. There are 15 amino acids in the CDR3, from cysteine to phenylalanine inclusive. This entry keeps only the CDR3 DNA: 45 bases, framed from base 1. The data are from a study of siplizumab effects on memory and regulatory T cells (dated by TCRdb to about 2019). In terms of the full investigation: The study looked at the effect of siplizumab, an anti-CD2 antibody, on alloreactive T-cell subsets in allogeneic mixed lymphocyte reactions made from human PBMCs. Here is what the overall study found, with its caveats: Because sequences below about 10^-5 frequency were poorly captured, only a minor fraction of alloreactive clones could be mapped to unstimulated subsets. Whether proliferating Tregs from siplizumab cultures actually had suppressive function was not functionally confirmed. Unstimulated naive T cells appeared to be more diverse than memory T cells, and naive cells seemed to make a substantial contribution to the alloresponse. Siplizumab significantly lowered the cumulative frequency of alloreactive sequences that could be traced to unstimulated CD4+ memory T cells. About 75-96% of proliferating CD4+ or CD8+ clones could not be given a naive or memory phenotype. Among mappable alloreactive CD4+ clones, the Treg-derived fraction averaged approximately 66% with siplizumab versus about 25% in control reactions.

Libraries came from the immunoSEQ multiplex PCR assay. Each sample had 90,000 to 100,000 TCR templates assayed by the deep sequencing platform. Genomic DNA extracted from sorted T cells was used for TCRbeta CDR3 sequencing. Per the authors' processing: The R programming language was used for clonal analysis of TCRbeta CDR3 data. Unstimulated samples were compared with post-reaction CFSE-low samples to define alloreactive CD4+ and CD8+ clones. Regulatory or non-regulatory origin of alloreactive CD4+ clones was assigned by matching sequences to the sorted unstimulated Treg and non-Treg repertoires. TCRdb retrieved this table from immuneACCESS and kept in-frame rearrangements only. Not all clones are present; in checked studies, unresolved V genes account for under half, and no reason is known for the remainder. That table supplies the V and J calls and clone size; D and trimming were determined from the DNA. The sample table contains around 94,000 clones; only one count was recorded for about 94% of them. In total, the top ten clones hold 0.9% to 1.3% of the sample.

Sorted unstimulated T cells and proliferating T cells recovered from mixed lymphocyte reactions were subjected to TCRbeta CDR3 sequencing. Fresh whole blood from approximately 10 HLA-typed healthy donors was used to isolate PBMCs. The specimen was CD4+ T cells sorted from blood. The rearrangement joined TRBV6-6 to TRBJ2-2; a tentative D match to TRBD2 spans 7 bases. The receptor comes from a human donor in good health. DNA sequence: TGTGCCAGCACCTACGAGGGGGGGGAAACCGGGGAGCTGTTTTTT. It codes for CASTYEGGETGELFF.